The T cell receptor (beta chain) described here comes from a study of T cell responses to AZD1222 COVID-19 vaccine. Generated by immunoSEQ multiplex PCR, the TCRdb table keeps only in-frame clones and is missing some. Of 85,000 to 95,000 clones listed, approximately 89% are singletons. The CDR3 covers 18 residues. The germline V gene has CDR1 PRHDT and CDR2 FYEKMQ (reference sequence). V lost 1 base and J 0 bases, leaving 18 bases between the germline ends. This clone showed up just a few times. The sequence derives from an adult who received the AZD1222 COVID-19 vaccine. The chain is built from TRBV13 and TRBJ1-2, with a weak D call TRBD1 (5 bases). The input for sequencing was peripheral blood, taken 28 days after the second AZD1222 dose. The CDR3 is CASSLEGSGGIANYGYTF. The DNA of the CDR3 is TGTGCCAGCAGCTTAGAGGGCTCTGGGGGGATCGCTAACTATGGCTACACCTTC.